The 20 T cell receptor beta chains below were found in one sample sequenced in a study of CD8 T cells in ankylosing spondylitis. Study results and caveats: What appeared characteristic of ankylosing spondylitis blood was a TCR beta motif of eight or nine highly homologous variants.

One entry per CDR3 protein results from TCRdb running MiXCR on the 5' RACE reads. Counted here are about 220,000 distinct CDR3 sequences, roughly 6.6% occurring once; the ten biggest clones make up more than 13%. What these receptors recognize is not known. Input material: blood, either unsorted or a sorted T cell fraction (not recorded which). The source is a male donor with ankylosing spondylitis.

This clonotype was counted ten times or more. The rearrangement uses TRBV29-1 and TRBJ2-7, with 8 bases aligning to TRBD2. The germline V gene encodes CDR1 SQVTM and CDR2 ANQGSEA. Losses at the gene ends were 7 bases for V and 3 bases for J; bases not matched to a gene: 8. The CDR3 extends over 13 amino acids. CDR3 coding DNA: TGCAGCGCCCAGGCGGGGGGCATCTACGAGCAGTACTTC. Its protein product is CSAQAGGIYEQYF.

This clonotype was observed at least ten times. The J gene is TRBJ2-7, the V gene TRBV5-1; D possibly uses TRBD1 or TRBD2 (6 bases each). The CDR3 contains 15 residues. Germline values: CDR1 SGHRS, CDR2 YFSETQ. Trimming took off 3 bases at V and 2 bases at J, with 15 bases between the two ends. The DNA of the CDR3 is TGCGCCAGCAGCTATGATGTCGGGGGCACCTACGAGCAGTACTTC. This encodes CASSYDVGGTYEQYF.

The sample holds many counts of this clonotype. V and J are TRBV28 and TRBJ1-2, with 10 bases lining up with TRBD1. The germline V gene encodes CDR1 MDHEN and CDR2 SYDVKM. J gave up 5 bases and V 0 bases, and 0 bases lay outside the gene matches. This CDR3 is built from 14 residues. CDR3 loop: CASSLWDRGYGYTF. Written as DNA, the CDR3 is TGTGCCAGCAGTTTATGGGACAGGGGGTATGGCTACACCTTC.

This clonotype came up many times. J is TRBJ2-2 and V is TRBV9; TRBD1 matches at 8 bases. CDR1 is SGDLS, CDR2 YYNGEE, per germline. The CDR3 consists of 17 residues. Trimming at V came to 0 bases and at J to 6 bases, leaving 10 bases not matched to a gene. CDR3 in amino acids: CASSVGNRQGLSGELFF. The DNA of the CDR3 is TGTGCCAGCAGCGTAGGGAACCGACAGGGGTTGTCCGGGGAGCTGTTTTTT. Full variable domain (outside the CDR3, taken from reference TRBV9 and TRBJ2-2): DSGVTQTPKHLITATGQRVTLRCSPRSGDLSVYWYQQSLDQGLQFLIQYYNGEERAKGNILERFSAQQFPDLHSELNLSSLELGDSALYFCASSVGNRQGLSGELFFGEGSRLTVL.

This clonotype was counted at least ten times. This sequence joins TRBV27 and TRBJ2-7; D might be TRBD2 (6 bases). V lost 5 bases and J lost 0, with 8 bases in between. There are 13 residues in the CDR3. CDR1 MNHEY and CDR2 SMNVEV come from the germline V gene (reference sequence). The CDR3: CASSPSDSYEQYF. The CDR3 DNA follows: TGTGCCAGCAGTCCTAGCGACTCCTACGAGCAGTACTTC.

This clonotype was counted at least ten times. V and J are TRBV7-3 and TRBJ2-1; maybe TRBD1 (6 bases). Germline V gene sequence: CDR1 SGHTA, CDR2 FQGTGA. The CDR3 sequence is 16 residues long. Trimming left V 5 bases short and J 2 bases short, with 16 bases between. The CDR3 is CASSPQGHGPYNEQFF. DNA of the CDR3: TGTGCCAGCAGCCCCCAGGGGCACGGCCCCTACAATGAGCAGTTCTTC.

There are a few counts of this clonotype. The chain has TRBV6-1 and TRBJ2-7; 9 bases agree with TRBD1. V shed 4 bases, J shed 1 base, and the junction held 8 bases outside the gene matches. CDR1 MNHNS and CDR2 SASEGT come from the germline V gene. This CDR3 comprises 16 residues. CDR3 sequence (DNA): TGTGCCAGCAGTGCAAAGACAGGGGGGAATTCCTACGAGCAGTACTTC. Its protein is CASSAKTGGNSYEQYF.

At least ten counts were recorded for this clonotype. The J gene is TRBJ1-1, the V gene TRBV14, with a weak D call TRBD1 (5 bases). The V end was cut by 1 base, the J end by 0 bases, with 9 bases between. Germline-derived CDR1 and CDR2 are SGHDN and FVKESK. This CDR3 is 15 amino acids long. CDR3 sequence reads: CASSQGGGLNTEAFF. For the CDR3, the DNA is TGTGCCAGCAGCCAAGGTGGGGGGTTGAACACTGAAGCTTTCTTT.

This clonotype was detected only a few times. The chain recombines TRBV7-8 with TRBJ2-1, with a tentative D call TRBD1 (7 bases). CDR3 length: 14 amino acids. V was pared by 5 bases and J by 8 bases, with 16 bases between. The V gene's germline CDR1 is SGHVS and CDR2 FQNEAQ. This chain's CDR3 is CASSGTSRGYEQFF. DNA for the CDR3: TGTGCCAGCAGCGGAACTAGCAGGGGGTATGAGCAGTTCTTC.

CDR3 protein: CASSPTPWGNQPQHF. CDR3 DNA sequence: TGTGCCAGCAGCCCGACACCCTGGGGCAATCAGCCCCAGCATTTT. The chain carries TRBV3-1 and TRBJ1-5; no clear D. The germline V and J ends were trimmed by 4 bases and 2 bases, with 12 bases remaining between them. The germline V gene encodes CDR1 LGHDT and CDR2 YNNKEL (reference sequence). The CDR3 covers 15 residues.

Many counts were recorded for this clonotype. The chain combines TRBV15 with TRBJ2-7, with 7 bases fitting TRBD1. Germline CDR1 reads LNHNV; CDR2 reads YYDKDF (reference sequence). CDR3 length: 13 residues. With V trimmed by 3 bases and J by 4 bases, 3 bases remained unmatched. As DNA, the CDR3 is TGTGCCACCAGCAGGGAACAGGGGTACGAGCAGTACTTC. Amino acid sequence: CATSREQGYEQYF.

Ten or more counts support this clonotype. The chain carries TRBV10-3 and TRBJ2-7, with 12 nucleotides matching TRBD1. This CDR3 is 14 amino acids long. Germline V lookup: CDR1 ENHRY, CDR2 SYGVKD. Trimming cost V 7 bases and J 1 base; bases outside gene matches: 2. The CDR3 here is CAIMGQGASYEQYF. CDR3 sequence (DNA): TGTGCCATCATGGGACAGGGGGCTTCCTACGAGCAGTACTTC.

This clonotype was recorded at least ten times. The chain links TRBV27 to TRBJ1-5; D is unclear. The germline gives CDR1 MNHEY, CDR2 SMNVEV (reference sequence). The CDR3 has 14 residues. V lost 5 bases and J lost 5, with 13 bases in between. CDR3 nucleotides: TGTGCCAGCAGTAAGCGGGTGCTCGATCAGCCCCAGCATTTT. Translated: CASSKRVLDQPQHF.

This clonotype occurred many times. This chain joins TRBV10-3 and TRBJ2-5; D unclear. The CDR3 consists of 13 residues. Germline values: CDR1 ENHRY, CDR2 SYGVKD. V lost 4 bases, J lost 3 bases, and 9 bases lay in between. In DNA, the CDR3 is TGTGCCATCAGTGGCCAACAGAAAGAGACCCAGTACTTC. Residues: CAISGQQKETQYF.

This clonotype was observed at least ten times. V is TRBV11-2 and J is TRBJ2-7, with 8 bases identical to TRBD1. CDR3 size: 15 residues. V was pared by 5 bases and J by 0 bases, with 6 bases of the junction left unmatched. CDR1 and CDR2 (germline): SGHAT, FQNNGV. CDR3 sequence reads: CASSPGQGPSYEQYF. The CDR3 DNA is TGTGCCAGCAGCCCCGGACAGGGACCCTCCTACGAGCAGTACTTC.

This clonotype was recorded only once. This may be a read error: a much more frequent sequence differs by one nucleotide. DNA of the CDR3: TGTGCCGGATTGAAGCGGGAGAGCACAGATACGCAGTATTTT. Its translation: CAGLKRESTDTQYF. This chain links TRBV7-9 with TRBJ2-3, with 8 bases identical to TRBD2. The length of the CDR3 is 14 residues. V was pared by 11 bases and J by 0 bases, with 7 bases of the junction left unmatched. Germline V lookup: CDR1 SEHNR, CDR2 FQNEAQ (reference sequence).

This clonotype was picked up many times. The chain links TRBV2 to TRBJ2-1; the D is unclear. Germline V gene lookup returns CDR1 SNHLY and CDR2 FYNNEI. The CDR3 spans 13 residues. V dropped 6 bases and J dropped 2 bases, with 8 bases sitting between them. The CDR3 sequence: CASRKGTYNEQFF. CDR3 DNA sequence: TGTGCCAGCAGGAAGGGAACCTACAATGAGCAGTTCTTC.

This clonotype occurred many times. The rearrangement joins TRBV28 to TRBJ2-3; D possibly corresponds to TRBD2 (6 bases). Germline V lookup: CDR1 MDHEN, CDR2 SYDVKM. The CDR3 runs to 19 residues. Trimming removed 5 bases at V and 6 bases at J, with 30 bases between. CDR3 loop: CASSPPWQYRDWRHDTQYF. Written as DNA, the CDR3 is TGTGCCAGCAGTCCCCCGTGGCAGTACCGGGACTGGAGGCACGATACGCAGTATTTT.

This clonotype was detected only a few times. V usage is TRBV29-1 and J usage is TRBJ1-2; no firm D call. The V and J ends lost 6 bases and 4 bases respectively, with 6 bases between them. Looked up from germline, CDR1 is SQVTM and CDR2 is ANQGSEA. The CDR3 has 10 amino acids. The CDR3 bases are TGCAGCGTCGGACTCTATGGCTACACCTTC. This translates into CSVGLYGYTF.

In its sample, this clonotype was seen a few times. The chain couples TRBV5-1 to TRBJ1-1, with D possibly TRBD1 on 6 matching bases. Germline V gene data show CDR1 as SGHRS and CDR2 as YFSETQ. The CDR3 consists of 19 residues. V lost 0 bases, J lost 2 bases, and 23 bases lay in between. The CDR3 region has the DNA TGCGCCAGCAGCTTGGAGGCAGGGGTGGGGTGGAGACAAAACACTGAAGCTTTCTTT. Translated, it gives CASSLEAGVGWRQNTEAFF. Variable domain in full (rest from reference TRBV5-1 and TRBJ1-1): KAGVTQTPRYLIKTRGQQVTLSCSPISGHRSVSWYQQTPGQGLQFLFEYFSETQRNKGNFPGRFSGRQFSNSRSEMNVSTLELGDSALYLCASSLEAGVGWRQNTEAFFGQGTRLTVV.